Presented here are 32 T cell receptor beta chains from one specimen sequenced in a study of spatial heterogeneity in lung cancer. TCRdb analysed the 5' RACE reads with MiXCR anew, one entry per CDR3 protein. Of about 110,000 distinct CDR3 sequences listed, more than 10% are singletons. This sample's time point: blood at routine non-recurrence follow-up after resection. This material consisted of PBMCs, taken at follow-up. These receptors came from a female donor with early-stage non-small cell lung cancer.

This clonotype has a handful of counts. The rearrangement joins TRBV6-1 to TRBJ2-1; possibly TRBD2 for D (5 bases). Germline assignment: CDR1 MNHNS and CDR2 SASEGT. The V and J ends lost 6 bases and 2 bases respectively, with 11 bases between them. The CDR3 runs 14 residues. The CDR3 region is CASRGGHPYNEQFF. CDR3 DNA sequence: TGTGCCAGCAGGGGCGGGCACCCCTACAATGAGCAGTTCTTC.

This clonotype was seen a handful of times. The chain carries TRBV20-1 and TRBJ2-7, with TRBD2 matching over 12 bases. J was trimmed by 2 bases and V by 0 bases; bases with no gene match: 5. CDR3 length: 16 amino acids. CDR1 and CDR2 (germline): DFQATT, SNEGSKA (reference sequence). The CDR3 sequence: CSARDGWTSGTYEQYF. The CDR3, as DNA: TGCAGTGCTAGAGATGGGTGGACTAGCGGGACCTACGAGCAGTACTTC.

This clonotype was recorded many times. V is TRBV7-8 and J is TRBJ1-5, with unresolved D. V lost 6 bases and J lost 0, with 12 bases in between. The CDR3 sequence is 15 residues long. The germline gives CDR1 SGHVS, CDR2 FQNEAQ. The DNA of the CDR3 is TGTGCCAGCAGACTGACGGTGAATAGCAATCAGCCCCAGCATTTT. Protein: CASRLTVNSNQPQHF.

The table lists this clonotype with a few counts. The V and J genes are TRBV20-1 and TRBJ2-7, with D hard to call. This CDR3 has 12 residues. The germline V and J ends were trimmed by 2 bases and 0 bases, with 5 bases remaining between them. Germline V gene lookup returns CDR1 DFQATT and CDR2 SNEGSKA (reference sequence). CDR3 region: CSARPGSYEQYV. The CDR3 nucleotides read TGCAGTGCTAGACCGGGCTCCTACGAGCAGTACGTC.

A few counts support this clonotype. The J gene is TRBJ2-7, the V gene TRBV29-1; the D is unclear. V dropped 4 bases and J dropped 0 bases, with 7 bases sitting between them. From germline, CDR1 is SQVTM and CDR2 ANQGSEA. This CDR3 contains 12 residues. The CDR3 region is CSVGSNSYEQYF. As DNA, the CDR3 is TGCAGCGTTGGATCTAACTCCTACGAGCAGTACTTC.

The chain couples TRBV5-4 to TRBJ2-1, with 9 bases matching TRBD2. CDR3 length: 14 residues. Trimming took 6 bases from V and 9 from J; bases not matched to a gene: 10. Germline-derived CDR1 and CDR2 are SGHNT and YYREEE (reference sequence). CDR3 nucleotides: TGTGCCAGCAAGTGGGCGGGAGGGCCCAGTGAGCAGTTCTTC. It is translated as CASKWAGGPSEQFF.

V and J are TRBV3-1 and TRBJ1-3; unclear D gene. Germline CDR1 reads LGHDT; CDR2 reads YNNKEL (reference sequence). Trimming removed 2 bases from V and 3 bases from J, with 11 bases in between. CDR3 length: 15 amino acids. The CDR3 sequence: CASSQQRSLGNTIYF. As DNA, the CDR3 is TGTGCCAGCAGCCAACAGAGGAGCCTTGGAAACACCATATATTTT.

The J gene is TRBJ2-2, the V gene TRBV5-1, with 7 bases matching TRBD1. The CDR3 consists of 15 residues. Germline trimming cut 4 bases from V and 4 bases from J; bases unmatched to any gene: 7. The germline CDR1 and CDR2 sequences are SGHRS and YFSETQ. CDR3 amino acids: CASSQTGSVTGELFF. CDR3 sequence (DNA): TGCGCCAGCAGCCAGACAGGGTCTGTCACCGGGGAGCTGTTTTTT.

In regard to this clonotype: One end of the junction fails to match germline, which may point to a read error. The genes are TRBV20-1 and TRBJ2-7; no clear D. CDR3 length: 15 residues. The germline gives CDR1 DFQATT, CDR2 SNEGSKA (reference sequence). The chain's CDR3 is CSAPSPEPLTYELYF. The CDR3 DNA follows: TGCAGTGCGCCCTCCCCAGAGCCCTTGACCTACGAGCTGTACTTC.

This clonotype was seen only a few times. The CDR3 DNA sequence: TGTGCTAGTGGTAGACAGGGAATTGAGCAGTTCTTC. Protein: CASGRQGIEQFF. The genes are TRBV12-5 and TRBJ2-1, with TRBD1 matching over 7 bases. This CDR3 has 12 amino acids. Germline trimming cut 5 bases from V and 9 bases from J; bases unmatched to any gene: 4. CDR1 LGHNT and CDR2 FRNRAP come from the germline V gene. Together with reference TRBV12-5 and TRBJ2-1, the CDR3 gives the full variable domain: DARVTQTPRHKVTEMGQEVTMRCQPILGHNTVFWYRQTMMQGLELLAYFRNRAPLDDSGMPKDRFSAEMPDATLATLKIQPSEPRDSAVYFCASGRQGIEQFFGPGTRLTVL.

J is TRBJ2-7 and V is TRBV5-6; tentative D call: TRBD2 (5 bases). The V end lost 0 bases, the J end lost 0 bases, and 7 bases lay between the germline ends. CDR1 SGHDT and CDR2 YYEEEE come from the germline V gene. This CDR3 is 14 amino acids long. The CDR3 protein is CASSLGRSSYEQYF. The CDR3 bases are TGTGCCAGCAGCTTGGGGAGGAGCTCCTACGAGCAGTACTTC.

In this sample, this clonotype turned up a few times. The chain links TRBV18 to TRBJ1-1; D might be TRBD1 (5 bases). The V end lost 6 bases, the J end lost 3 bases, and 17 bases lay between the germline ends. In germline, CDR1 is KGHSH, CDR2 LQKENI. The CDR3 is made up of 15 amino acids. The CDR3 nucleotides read TGTGCCAGCTCCCCGCCTCTGGGGGGATACACTGAAGCTTTCTTT. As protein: CASSPPLGGYTEAFF.

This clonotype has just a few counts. The CDR3 coding sequence is TGTGCCAGCAGCTTAGTGTTAGCGGGAGCAGACACCGGGGAGCTGTTTTTT. This encodes CASSLVLAGADTGELFF. V gene TRBV7-2 combines with J gene TRBJ2-2, with 9 bases that match TRBD2. V lost 1 base, J lost 3 bases, and 6 bases stayed unmatched. CDR1 SGHTA and CDR2 FQGNSA come from the germline V gene. This CDR3 spans 17 amino acids.

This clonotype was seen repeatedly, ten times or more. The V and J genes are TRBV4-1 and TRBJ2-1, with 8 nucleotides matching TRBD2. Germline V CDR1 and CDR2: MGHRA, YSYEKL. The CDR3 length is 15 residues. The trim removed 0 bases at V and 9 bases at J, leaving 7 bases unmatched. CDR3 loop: CASSQDRSGSSEQFF. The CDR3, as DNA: TGCGCCAGCAGCCAAGACCGCAGCGGGAGTTCTGAGCAGTTCTTC.

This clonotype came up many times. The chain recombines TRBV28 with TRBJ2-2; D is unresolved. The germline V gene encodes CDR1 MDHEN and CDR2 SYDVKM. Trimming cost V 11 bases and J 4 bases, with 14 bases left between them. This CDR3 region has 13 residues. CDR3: CAAWSVATGELFF. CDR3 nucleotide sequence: TGTGCCGCGTGGAGTGTGGCCACCGGGGAGCTGTTTTTT.

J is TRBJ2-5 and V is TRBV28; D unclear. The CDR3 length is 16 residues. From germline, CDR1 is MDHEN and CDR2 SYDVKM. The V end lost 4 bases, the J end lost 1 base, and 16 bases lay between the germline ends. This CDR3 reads CASSSASALTQETQYF. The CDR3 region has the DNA TGTGCCAGCAGTTCCGCTTCTGCGCTGACCCAAGAGACCCAGTACTTC.

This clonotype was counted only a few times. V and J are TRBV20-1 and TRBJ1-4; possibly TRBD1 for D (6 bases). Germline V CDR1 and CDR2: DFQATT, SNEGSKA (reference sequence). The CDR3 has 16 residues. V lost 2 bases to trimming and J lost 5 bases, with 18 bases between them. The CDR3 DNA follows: TGCAGTGCTAGAAGGCGGGGGGCTGTCCAAAATGAAAAACTGTTTTTT. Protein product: CSARRRGAVQNEKLFF.

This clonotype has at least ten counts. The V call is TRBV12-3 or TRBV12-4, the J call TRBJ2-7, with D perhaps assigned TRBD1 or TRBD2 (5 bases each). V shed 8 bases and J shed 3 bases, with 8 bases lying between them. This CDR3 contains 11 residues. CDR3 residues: CASGGYYEQYF. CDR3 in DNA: TGTGCCAGCGGGGGATACTACGAGCAGTACTTC.

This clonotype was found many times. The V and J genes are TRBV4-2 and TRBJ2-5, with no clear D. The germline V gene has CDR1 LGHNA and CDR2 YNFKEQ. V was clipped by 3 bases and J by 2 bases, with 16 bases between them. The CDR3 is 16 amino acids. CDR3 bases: TGTGCCAGCAGCCAGAGTTTGGGCTTGAAGCAAGAGACCCAGTACTTC. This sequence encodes CASSQSLGLKQETQYF.

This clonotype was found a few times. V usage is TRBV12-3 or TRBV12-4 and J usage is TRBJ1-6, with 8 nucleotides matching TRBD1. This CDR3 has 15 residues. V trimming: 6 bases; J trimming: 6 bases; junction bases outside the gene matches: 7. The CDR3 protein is CASSRVTGANSPLHF. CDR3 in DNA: TGTGCCAGCAGCCGAGTGACAGGGGCTAATTCACCCCTCCACTTT.

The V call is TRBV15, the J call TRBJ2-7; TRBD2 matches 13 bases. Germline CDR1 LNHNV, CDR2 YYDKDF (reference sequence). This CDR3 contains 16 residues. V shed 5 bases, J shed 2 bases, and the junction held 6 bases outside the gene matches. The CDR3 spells CATSGGTSGITYEQYF. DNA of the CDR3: TGTGCCACCAGCGGTGGGACTAGCGGGATAACCTACGAGCAGTACTTC.

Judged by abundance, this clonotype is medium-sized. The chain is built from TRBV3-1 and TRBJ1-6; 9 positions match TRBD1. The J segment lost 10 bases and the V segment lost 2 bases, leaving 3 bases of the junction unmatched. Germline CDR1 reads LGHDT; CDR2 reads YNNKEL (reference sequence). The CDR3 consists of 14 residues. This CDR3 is CASSQRQGVSPLHF. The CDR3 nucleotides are TGTGCCAGCAGCCAACGACAGGGGGTATCACCCCTCCACTTT.

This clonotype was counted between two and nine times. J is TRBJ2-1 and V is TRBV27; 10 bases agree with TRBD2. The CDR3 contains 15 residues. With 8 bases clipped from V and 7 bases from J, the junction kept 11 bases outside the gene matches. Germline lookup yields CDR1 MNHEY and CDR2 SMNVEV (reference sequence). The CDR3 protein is CASGGLRTSGNEQFF. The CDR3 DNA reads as TGTGCCAGCGGCGGCTTAAGGACTAGCGGAAATGAGCAGTTCTTC.

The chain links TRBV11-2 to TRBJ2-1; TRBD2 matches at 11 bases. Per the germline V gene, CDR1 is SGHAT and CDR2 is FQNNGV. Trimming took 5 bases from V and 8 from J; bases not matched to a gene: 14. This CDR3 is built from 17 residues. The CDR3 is CASSLSLSSGRSHEQFF. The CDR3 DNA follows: TGTGCCAGCAGCCTCTCCTTATCTAGCGGGAGGTCGCATGAGCAGTTCTTC. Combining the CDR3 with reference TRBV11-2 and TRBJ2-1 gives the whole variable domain EAGVAQSPRYKIIEKRQSVAFWCNPISGHATLYWYQQILGQGPKLLIQFQNNGVVDDSQLPKDRFSAERLKGVDSTLKIQPAKLEDSAVYLCASSLSLSSGRSHEQFFGPGTRLTVL.

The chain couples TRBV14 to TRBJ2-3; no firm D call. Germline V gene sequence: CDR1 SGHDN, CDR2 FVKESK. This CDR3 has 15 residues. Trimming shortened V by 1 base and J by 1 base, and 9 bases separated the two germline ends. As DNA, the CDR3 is TGTGCCAGCAGCCAAGGATGGGTACGCACAGATACGCAGTATTTT. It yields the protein CASSQGWVRTDTQYF.

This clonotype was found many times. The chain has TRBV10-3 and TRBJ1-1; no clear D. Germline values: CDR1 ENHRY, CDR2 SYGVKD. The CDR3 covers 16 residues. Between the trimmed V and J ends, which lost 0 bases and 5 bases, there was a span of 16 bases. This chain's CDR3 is CAISESPALGNTEAFF. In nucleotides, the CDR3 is TGTGCCATCAGTGAGTCGCCTGCATTGGGAAATACTGAAGCTTTCTTT.

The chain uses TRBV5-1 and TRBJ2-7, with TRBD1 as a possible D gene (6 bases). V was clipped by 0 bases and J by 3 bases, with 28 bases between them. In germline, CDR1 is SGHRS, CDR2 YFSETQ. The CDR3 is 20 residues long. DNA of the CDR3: TGCGCCAGCAGCTTGGTTAGAAGACAGGTGGTCCATAGGGTTCGCTACGAGCAGTACTTC. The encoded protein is CASSLVRRQVVHRVRYEQYF. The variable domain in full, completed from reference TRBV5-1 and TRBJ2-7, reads KAGVTQTPRYLIKTRGQQVTLSCSPISGHRSVSWYQQTPGQGLQFLFEYFSETQRNKGNFPGRFSGRQFSNSRSEMNVSTLELGDSALYLCASSLVRRQVVHRVRYEQYFGPGTRLTVT.

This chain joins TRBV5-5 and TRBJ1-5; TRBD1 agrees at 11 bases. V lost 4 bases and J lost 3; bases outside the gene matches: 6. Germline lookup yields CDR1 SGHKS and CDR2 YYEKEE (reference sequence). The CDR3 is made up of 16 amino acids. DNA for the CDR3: TGTGCCAGCAGCCCAGGACAGGGGGCGATCAATCAGCCCCAGCATTTT. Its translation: CASSPGQGAINQPQHF.

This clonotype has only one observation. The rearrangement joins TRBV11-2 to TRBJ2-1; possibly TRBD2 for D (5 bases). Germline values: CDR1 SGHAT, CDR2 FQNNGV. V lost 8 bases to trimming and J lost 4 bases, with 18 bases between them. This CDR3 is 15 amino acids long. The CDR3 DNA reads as TGTGCCAGCGGATCCTTAAGCGGCCGTTACAATGAGCAGTTCTTC. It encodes CASGSLSGRYNEQFF.

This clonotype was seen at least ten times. The CDR3 region has the DNA TGTGCCAGCAGTGAACTTGAGGACTATGGCTACACCTTC. Protein: CASSELEDYGYTF. The chain employs TRBV2 and TRBJ1-2; D gene uncertain. V dropped 2 bases and J dropped 3 bases, with 7 bases sitting between them. Germline V CDR1 and CDR2: SNHLY, FYNNEI. The CDR3 totals 13 residues.

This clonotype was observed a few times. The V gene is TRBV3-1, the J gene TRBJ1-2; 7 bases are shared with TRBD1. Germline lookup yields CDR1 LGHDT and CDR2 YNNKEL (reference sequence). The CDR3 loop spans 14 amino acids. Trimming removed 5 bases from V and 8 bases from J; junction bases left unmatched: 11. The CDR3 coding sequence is TGTGCCAGCAGCGCCCTGGAGACAGGGCTCGGCTACACCTTC. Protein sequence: CASSALETGLGYTF.

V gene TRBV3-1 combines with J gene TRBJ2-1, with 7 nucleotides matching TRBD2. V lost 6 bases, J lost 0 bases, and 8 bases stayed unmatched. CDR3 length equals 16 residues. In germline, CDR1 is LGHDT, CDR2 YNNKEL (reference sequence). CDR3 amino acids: CASRPLASSSYNEQFF. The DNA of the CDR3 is TGTGCCAGCAGACCACTAGCGTCGAGCTCCTACAATGAGCAGTTCTTC.